The 14 T cell receptor beta chains below come from one sample, sequenced in a study of blood T cell repertoires in COVID-19. TCRdb's table, derived via immunoSEQ multiplex PCR, lists solely in-frame clones and lacks some. The table records fewer than 250,000 clones, 65% to 90% of them present only once. The sequencing sample was made of peripheral blood. Receptors originate from a woman between 65 and 79 years old with acute or convalescent COVID-19.

This clone was seen just once. This chain joins TRBV25-1 and TRBJ1-4, with 9 bases fitting TRBD1. The CDR3 covers 15 residues. The junction had 5 bases not matched to a gene; V was cut back by 1 base and J by 8 bases. Germline CDR1 reads MGHDK; CDR2 reads SYGVNS. CDR3 residues: CASSEFGQGSEKLFF. The CDR3 DNA sequence: TGTGCCAGCAGTGAATTCGGACAGGGGTCCGAAAAACTGTTTTTT. Looking up the rest from reference TRBV25-1 and TRBJ1-4 gives the full variable domain: EADIYQTPRYLVIGTGKKITLECSQTMGHDKMYWYQQDPGMELHLIHYSYGVNSTEKGDLSSESTVSRIRTEHFPLTLESARPSHTSQYLCASSEFGQGSEKLFFGSGTQLSVL.

The chain employs TRBV15 and TRBJ2-5, with 8 bases matching TRBD2. Germline lookup yields CDR1 LNHNV and CDR2 YYDKDF (reference sequence). This CDR3 is built from 14 residues. Trimming removed 5 bases from V and 1 base from J; junction bases left unmatched: 3. The CDR3 nucleotides read TGTGCCACCAGCTCCAGCGGGGGCCAAGAGACCCAGTACTTC. Its protein product is CATSSSGGQETQYF.

This clone was seen just once. Within the sample, other DNA sequences also encode this same CDR3. This chain connects TRBV28 to TRBJ1-5; 10 nucleotides agree with TRBD1. The CDR3 sequence is 15 residues long. V shed 5 bases, J shed 4 bases, and the junction held 5 bases outside the gene matches. In germline, CDR1 is MDHEN, CDR2 SYDVKM. The CDR3 coding sequence is TGTGCCAGCAGTAGACGGACAGGGGGGAATCAGCCCCAGCATTTT. This gives the protein CASSRRTGGNQPQHF.

The chain combines TRBV11-3 with TRBJ2-5; 8 bases align to TRBD2. V lost 5 bases to trimming and J lost 4 bases; unmatched junction nucleotides: 6. Per the germline V gene, CDR1 is SGHNT and CDR2 is YENEEA. The CDR3 has 14 amino acids. CDR3 nucleotide sequence: TGTGCCAGCAGCCCCGGGAGGGGTTCAGAGACCCAGTACTTC. Protein: CASSPGRGSETQYF.

On this clone: The same CDR3 also results from other DNA sequences found in this sample. The chain has TRBV6-2 or TRBV6-3 and TRBJ1-2; 7 bases map to TRBD1. Germline CDR1 and CDR2: MNHEY and SVGEGT. V was pared by 6 bases and J by 4 bases, with 11 bases of the junction left unmatched. This CDR3 contains 15 residues. CDR3 sequence reads: CASSRRQGGSYGYTF. For the CDR3, the DNA is TGTGCCAGCAGCCGTAGACAGGGAGGTAGCTATGGCTACACCTTC.

The chain couples TRBV19 to TRBJ2-7; 9 positions agree with TRBD1. The CDR3 has 14 amino acids. The V gene's germline CDR1 is LNHDA and CDR2 SQIVND (reference sequence). V gave up 6 bases and J gave up 2 bases; unmatched junction bases: 5. CDR3 in DNA: TGTGCCAGTAGCAACCGGGACAGGGCCTACGAGCAGTACTTC. It specifies CASSNRDRAYEQYF.

The chain has TRBV24-1 and TRBJ2-3; 12 nucleotides align to TRBD2. Looked up from germline, CDR1 is KGHDR and CDR2 is SFDVKD. The junction had 10 bases not matched to a gene; V was cut back by 4 bases and J by 6 bases. This CDR3 comprises 17 residues. CDR3 sequence: CATSELGLAGSADTQYF. CDR3 sequence (DNA): TGTGCCACCAGTGAACTGGGACTAGCGGGCAGCGCTGATACGCAGTATTTT.

This chain uses TRBV2 with TRBJ1-3, with D unresolved. CDR1 and CDR2 from the germline V gene are SNHLY and FYNNEI. The V gene lost 3 bases and the J gene lost 0 bases, with 9 bases spanning the gap. This CDR3 contains 15 residues. For the CDR3, the DNA is TGTGCCAGCAGTGACTACCGGAGCTCTGGAAACACCATATATTTT. Its translation: CASSDYRSSGNTIYF.

V is TRBV24-1 and J is TRBJ2-2, with TRBD1 matching 11 bases. CDR1 and CDR2 (germline): KGHDR, SFDVKD. This CDR3 spans 18 amino acids. The J segment lost 3 bases and the V segment lost 3 bases, leaving 8 bases of the junction unmatched. The CDR3 protein is CATSDAPGQGAYTGELFF. The CDR3 nucleotides read TGTGCCACCAGTGATGCTCCTGGACAGGGGGCTTACACCGGGGAGCTGTTTTTT.

J is TRBJ1-3 and V is TRBV6-1, with unresolved D. The CDR3 extends over 15 amino acids. V was clipped by 0 bases and J by 4 bases, with 10 bases between them. Germline V gives CDR1 MNHNS, CDR2 SASEGT. CDR3 nucleotide sequence: TGTGCCAGCAGTGAAGCCCCGGGGAGGGGAAACACCATATATTTT. Translated: CASSEAPGRGNTIYF.

Only one count was recorded for this clone. The V gene is TRBV5-6, the J gene TRBJ1-2, with TRBD1 matching 7 bases. Germline V gene sequence: CDR1 SGHDT, CDR2 YYEEEE. V gave up 4 bases and J gave up 5 bases; unmatched junction bases: 11. The CDR3 loop spans 15 amino acids. DNA of the CDR3: TGTGCCAGCAGCGCCCAACAGGGGCCGGGGTATGGCTACACCTTC. As protein: CASSAQQGPGYGYTF.

V usage is TRBV7-2 and J usage is TRBJ1-1; 7 nucleotides align to TRBD1. V lost 5 bases, J lost 2 bases, and 5 bases stayed unmatched. The CDR3 has 14 amino acids. Germline assignment: CDR1 SGHTA and CDR2 FQGNSA. CDR3 in amino acids: CASSKGTVNTEAFF. The CDR3 DNA reads as TGTGCCAGCAGCAAAGGGACAGTCAACACTGAAGCTTTCTTT.

DNA for the CDR3: TGTGCCAGCTCACCAAAAACCAGGGGGGTGAGAGAGACCCAGTACTTC. Translated, it gives CASSPKTRGVRETQYF. V and J are TRBV18 and TRBJ2-5; tentatively, D is TRBD1 (7 bases). The length of the CDR3 is 16 residues. The germline gives CDR1 KGHSH, CDR2 LQKENI. Trimming left V 2 bases short and J 4 bases short, with 17 bases between.

This rearrangement joins TRBV10-2 to TRBJ2-2; possible D gene TRBD2, 6 bases. The CDR3 contains 17 residues. Trimming cost V 6 bases and J 4 bases, with 21 bases left between them. The germline V gene encodes CDR1 WSHSY and CDR2 SAAADI. The CDR3 DNA sequence: TGCGCCAGCAGCCGAGGAGAGGCGGGGCCTTTCACCGGGGAGCTGTTTTTT. Translating gives CASSRGEAGPFTGELFF.